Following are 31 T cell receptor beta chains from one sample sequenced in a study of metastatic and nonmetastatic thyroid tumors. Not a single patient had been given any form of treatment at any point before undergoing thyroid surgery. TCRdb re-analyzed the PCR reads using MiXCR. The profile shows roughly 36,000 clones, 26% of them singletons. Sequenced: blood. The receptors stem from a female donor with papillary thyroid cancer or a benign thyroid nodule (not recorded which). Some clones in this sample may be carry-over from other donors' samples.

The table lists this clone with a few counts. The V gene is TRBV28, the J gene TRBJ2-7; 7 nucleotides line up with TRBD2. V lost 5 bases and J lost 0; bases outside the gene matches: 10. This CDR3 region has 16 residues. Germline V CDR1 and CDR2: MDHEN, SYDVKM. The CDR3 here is CASSGRGSVGSYEQYF. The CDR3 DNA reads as TGTGCCAGCAGTGGGCGCGGGAGCGTTGGCTCCTACGAGCAGTACTTC.

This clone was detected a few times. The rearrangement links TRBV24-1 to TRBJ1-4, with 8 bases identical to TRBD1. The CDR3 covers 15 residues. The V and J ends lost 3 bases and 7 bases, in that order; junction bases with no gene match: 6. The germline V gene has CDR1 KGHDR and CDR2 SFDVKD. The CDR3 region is CATSDPTGDGEKLFF. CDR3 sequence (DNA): TGTGCCACCAGTGATCCGACAGGGGATGGTGAAAAACTGTTTTTT.

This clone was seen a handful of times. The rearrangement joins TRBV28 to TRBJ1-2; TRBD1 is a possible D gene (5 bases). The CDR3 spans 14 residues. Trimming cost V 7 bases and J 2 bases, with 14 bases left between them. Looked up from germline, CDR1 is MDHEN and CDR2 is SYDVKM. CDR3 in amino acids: CASNSPGRNYGYTF. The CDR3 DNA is TGTGCCAGCAACTCCCCGGGGCGGAACTATGGCTACACCTTC.

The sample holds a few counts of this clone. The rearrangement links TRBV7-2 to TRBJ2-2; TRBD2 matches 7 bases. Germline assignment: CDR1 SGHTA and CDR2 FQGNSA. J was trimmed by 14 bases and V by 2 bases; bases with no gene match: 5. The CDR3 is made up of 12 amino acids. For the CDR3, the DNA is TGTGCCAGCAGCTTAAGGGGAGGGTATCTGTTTTTT. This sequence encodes CASSLRGGYLFF.

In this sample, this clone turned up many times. The CDR3 spells CSAVTVANYGYTF. The CDR3 coding sequence is TGCAGTGCGGTAACAGTAGCTAACTATGGCTACACCTTC. The rearrangement joins TRBV20-1 to TRBJ1-2; D remains ambiguous. This CDR3 is built from 13 residues. Trimming left V 6 bases short and J 0 bases short, with 11 bases between. Germline V gives CDR1 DFQATT, CDR2 SNEGSKA (reference sequence).

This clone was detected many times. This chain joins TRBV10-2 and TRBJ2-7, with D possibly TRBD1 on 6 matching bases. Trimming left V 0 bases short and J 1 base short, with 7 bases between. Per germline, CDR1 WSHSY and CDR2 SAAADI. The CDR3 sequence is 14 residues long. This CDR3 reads CASSESTGSYEQYF. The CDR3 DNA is TGCGCCAGCAGTGAGTCGACAGGTTCCTACGAGCAGTACTTC.

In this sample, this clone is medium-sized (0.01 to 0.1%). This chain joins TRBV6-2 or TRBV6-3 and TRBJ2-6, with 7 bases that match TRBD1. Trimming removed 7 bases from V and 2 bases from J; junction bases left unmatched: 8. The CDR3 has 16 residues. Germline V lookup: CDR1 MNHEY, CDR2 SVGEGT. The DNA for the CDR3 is TGTGCCAGCACCAAAGAGGGGGCCGCTGGGGCCAACGTCCTGACTTTC. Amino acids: CASTKEGAAGANVLTF.

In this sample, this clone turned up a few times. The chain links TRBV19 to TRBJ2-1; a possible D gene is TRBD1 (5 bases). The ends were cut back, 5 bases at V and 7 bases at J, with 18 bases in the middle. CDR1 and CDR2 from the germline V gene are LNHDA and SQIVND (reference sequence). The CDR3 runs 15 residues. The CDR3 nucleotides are TGTGCCAGTAGTCTAGGGCAGGGTGTAGGGAATGAGCAGTTCTTC. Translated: CASSLGQGVGNEQFF.

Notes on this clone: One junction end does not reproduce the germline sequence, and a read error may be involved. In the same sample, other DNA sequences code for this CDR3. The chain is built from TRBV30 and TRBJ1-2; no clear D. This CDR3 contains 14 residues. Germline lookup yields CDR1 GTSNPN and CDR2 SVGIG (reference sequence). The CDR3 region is CAWRRGRGNYGYTF. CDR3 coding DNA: TGTGCCTGGAGGAGAGGGCGGGGTAACTATGGATACACCTTC.

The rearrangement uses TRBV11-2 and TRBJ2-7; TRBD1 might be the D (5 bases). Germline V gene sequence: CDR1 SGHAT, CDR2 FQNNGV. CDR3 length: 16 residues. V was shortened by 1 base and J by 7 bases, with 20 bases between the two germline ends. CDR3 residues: CASSLVAGMLVWEQYF. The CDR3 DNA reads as TGTGCCAGCAGCTTAGTTGCAGGGATGTTGGTTTGGGAGCAGTACTTC.

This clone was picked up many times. The CDR3 is CASSAQGEPYNSPLHF. CDR3 in DNA: TGCGCCAGCAGCGCCCAGGGGGAGCCCTATAATTCACCCCTCCACTTT. This rearrangement joins TRBV5-1 to TRBJ1-6; 7 bases are a match to TRBD1. Losses at the gene ends were 4 bases for V and 2 bases for J; bases not matched to a gene: 6. This CDR3 region has 16 residues. Germline CDR1 is SGHRS and CDR2 is YFSETQ.

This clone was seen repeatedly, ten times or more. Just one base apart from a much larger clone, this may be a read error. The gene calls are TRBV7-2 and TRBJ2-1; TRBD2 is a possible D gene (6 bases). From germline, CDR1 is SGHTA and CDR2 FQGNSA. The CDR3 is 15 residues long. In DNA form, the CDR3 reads TGTGCCGGCAGCTTAGGACGGGCGGGATACAATGAGCAGTTCTTC. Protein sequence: CAGSLGRAGYNEQFF.

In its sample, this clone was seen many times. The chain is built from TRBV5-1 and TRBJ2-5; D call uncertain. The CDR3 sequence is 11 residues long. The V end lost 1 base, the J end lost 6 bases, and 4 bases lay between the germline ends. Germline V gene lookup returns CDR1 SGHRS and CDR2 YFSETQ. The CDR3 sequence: CASSLRQTQYF. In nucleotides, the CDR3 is TGCGCCAGCAGCTTGAGGCAGACCCAGTACTTC. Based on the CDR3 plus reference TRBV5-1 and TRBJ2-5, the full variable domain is KAGVTQTPRYLIKTRGQQVTLSCSPISGHRSVSWYQQTPGQGLQFLFEYFSETQRNKGNFPGRFSGRQFSNSRSEMNVSTLELGDSALYLCASSLRQTQYFGPGTRLLVL.

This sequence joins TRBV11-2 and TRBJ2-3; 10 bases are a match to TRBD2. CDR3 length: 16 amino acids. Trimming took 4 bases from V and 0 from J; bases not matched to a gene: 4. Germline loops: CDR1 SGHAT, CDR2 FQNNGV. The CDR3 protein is CASSYRLAGSTDTQYF. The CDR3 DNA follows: TGTGCCAGCAGCTACAGACTAGCGGGTAGCACAGATACGCAGTATTTT.

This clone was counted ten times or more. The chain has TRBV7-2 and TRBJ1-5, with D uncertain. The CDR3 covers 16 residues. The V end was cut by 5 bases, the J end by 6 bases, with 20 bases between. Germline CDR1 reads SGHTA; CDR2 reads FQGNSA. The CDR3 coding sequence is TGTGCCAGCAGCCAACGGGATCCCCCTCCAGGTCAGCCCCAGCATTTT. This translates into CASSQRDPPPGQPQHF. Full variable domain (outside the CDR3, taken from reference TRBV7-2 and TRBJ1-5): GAGVSQSPSNKVTEKGKDVELRCDPISGHTALYWYRQSLGQGLEFLIYFQGNSAPDKSGLPSDRFSAERTGGSVSTLTIQRTQQEDSAVYLCASSQRDPPPGQPQHFGDGTRLSIL.

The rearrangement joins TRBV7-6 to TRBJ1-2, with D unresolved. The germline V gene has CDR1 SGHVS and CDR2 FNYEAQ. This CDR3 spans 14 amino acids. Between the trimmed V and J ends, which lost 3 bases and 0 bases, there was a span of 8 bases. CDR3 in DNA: TGTGCCAGCAGCTTTTTATCAGCTAACTATGGCTACACCTTC. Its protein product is CASSFLSANYGYTF.

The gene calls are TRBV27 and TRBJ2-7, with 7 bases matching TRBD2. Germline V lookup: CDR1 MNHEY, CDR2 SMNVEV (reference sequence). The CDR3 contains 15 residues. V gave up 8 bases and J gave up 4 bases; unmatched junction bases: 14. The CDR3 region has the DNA TGTGCCAGCTCGCCTTGGGGGGGGACTCCATACGAGCAGTACTTC. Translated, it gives CASSPWGGTPYEQYF.

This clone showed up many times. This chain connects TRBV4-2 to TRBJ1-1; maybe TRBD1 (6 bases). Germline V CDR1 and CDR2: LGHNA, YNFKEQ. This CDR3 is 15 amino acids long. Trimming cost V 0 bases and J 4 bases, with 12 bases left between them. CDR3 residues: CASSQERGASTEAFF. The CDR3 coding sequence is TGTGCCAGCAGCCAAGAGCGGGGGGCTAGCACTGAAGCTTTCTTT.

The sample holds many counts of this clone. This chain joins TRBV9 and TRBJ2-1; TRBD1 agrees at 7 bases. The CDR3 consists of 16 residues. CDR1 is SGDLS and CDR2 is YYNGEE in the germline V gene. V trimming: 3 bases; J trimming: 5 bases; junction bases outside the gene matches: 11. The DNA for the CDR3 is TGTGCCAGCAGCGGGCCCGACGGGACAGAGGACAATGAGCAGTTCTTC. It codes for CASSGPDGTEDNEQFF.

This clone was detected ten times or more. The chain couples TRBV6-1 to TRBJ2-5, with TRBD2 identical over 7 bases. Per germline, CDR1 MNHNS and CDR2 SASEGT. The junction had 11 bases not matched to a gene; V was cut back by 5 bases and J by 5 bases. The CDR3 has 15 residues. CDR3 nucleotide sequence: TGTGCCAGCAGTAGCCGGGACTACCCCTTGGAGACCCAGTACTTC. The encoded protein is CASSSRDYPLETQYF.

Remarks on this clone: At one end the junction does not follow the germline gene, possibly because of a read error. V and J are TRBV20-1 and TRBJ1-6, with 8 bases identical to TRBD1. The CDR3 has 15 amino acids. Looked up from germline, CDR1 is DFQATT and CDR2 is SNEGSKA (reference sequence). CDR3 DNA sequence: TGCAGTGCTAGAGATTCACAGGGGGGTTATTCATCCCTCCACTTT. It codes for CSARDSQGGYSSLHF.

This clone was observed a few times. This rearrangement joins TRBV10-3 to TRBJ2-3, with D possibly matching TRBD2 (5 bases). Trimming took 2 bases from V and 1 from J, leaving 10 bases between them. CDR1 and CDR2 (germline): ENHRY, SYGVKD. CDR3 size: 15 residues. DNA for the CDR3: TGTGCCATCAGTGAGGTCGGCGGGCGCACAGATACGCAGTATTTT. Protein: CAISEVGGRTDTQYF.

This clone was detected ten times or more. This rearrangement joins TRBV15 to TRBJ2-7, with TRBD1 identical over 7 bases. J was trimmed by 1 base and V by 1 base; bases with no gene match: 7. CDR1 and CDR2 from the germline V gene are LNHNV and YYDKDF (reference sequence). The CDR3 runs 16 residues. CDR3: CATSRGLDRTSYEQYF. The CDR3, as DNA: TGTGCCACCAGCAGAGGCCTGGACAGGACTTCCTACGAGCAGTACTTC.

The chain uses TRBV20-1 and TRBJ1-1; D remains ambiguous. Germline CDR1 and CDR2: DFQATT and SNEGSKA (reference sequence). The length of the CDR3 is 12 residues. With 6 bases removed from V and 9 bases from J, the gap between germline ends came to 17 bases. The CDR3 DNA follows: TGCAGTGCCCCCCGCACCCATGCTCAAGCTTTCTTT. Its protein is CSAPRTHAQAFF.

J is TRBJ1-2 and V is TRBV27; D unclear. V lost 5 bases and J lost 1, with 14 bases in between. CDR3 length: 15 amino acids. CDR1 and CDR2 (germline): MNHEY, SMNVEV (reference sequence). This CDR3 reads CASSPTLTNNYGYTF. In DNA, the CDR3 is TGTGCCAGCAGTCCTACCCTGACTAATAACTATGGCTACACCTTC.

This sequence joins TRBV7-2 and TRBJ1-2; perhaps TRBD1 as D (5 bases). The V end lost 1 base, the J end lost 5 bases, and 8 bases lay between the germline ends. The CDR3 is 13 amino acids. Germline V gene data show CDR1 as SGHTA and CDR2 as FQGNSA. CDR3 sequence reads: CASSLGRQYGYTF. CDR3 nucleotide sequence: TGTGCCAGCAGCTTAGGTCGACAGTATGGCTACACCTTC.

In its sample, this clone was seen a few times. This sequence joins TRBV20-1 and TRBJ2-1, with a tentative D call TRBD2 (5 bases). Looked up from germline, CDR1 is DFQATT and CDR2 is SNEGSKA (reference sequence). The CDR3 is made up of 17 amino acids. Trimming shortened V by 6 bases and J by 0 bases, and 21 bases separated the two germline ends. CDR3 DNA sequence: TGCAGTGCACTAGGCTTGGATAGCCACAGCTCCTACAATGAGCAGTTCTTC. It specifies CSALGLDSHSSYNEQFF.

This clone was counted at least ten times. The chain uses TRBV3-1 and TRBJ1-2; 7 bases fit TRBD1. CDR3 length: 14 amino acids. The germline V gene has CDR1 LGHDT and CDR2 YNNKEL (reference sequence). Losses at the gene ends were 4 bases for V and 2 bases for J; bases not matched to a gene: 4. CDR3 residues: CASSPGGKNYGYTF. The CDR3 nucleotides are TGTGCCAGCAGCCCAGGGGGGAAGAACTATGGCTACACCTTC.

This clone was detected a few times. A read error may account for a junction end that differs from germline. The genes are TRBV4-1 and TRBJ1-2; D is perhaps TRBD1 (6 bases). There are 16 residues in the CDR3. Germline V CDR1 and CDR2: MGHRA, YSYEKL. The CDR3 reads CANSHPGHGANYGYTF. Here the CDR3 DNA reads TGCGCCAACAGCCACCCGGGACACGGGGCTAACTATGGCTACACCTTC.

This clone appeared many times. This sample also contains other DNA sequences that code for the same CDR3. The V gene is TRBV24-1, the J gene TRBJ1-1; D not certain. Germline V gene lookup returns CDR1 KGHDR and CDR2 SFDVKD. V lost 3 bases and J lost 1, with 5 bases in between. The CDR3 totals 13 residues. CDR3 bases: TGTGCCACCAGTGATGTCGCGAACACTGAAGCTTTCTTT. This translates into CATSDVANTEAFF.

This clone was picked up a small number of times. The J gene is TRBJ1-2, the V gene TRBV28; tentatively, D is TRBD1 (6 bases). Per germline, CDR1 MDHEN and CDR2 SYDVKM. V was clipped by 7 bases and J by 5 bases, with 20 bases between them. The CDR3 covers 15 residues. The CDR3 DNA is TGTGCCAGCATCCTCCCTCGAGGTCAGGGGTATGGCTACACCTTC. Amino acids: CASILPRGQGYGYTF.